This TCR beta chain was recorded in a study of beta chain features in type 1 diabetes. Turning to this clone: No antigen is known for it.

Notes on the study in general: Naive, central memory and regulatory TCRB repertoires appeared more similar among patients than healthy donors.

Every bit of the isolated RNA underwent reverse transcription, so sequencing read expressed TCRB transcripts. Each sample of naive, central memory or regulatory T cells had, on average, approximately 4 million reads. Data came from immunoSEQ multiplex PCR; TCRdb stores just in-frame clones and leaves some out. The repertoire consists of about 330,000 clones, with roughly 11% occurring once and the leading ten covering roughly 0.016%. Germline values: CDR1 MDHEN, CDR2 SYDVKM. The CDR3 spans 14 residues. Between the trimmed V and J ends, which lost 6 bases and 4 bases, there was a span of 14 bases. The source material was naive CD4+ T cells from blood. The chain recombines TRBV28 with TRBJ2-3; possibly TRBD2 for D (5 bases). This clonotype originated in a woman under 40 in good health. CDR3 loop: CASRRYGVSDTQYF. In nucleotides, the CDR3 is TGTGCCAGCAGGAGGTACGGGGTTTCAGATACGCAGTATTTT.